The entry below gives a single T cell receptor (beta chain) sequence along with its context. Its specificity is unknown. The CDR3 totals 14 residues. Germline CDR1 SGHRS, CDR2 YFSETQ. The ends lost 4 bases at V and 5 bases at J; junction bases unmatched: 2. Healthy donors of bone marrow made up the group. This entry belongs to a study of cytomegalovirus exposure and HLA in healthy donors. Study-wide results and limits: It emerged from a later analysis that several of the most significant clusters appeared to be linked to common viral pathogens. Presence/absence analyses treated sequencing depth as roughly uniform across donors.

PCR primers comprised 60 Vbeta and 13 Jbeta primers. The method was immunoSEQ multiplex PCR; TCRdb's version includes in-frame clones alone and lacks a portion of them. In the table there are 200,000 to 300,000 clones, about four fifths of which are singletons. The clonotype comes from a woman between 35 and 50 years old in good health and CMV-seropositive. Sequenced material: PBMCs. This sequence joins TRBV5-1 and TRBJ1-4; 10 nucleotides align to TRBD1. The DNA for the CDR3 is TGCGCCAGCAGCGTGACAGGGGGCAATGAAAAACTGTTTTTT. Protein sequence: CASSVTGGNEKLFF. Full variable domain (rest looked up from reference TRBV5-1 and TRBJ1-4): KAGVTQTPRYLIKTRGQQVTLSCSPISGHRSVSWYQQTPGQGLQFLFEYFSETQRNKGNFPGRFSGRQFSNSRSEMNVSTLELGDSALYLCASSVTGGNEKLFFGSGTQLSVL.